The 27 T cell receptor beta chains below all came from one sample that was sequenced in a study of blood T cell repertoires in COVID-19. Data came from immunoSEQ multiplex PCR; TCRdb stores just in-frame clones and leaves some out. The sample carries about 300,000 clones, approximately 88% recorded once. The sequenced sample was peripheral blood. These receptors were taken from a woman in her twenties or thirties who had recovered from COVID-19.

V gene TRBV5-5 combines with J gene TRBJ1-2; D unclear. The CDR3 covers 14 residues. Germline V CDR1 and CDR2: SGHKS, YYEKEE (reference sequence). With 0 bases removed from V and 0 bases from J, the gap between germline ends came to 6 bases. Here the CDR3 reads CASSLGASNYGYTF. CDR3 DNA: TGTGCCAGCAGCTTGGGGGCGTCTAACTATGGCTACACCTTC.

The CDR3 region has the DNA TGTGCCAGCAGTCGTAACTATGGCTACACCTTC. It is translated as CASSRNYGYTF. The V gene is TRBV28, the J gene TRBJ1-2; D is unclear. V was cut by 5 bases and J by 1 base, with 2 bases left in between. Germline V gene data show CDR1 as MDHEN and CDR2 as SYDVKM. There are 11 residues in the CDR3.

The chain joins TRBV25-1 to TRBJ2-2; D is unclear. V was shortened by 3 bases and J by 4 bases, with 6 bases between the two germline ends. Germline V gene sequence: CDR1 MGHDK, CDR2 SYGVNS. The CDR3 consists of 13 residues. The CDR3 here is CASSDTTTGELFF. CDR3 nucleotide sequence: TGTGCCAGCAGTGACACTACCACCGGGGAGCTGTTTTTT.

The rearrangement joins TRBV28 to TRBJ1-6, with 11 nucleotides matching TRBD1. CDR3 size: 14 residues. From germline, CDR1 is MDHEN and CDR2 SYDVKM. V shed 6 bases, J shed 8 bases, and the junction held 3 bases outside the gene matches. The CDR3 sequence: CASSGTGGYSPLHF. Here the CDR3 DNA reads TGTGCCAGCAGCGGGACAGGGGGGTATTCACCCCTCCACTTT. The full variable domain, rest sourced from reference TRBV28 and TRBJ1-6, is DVKVTQSSRYLVKRTGEKVFLECVQDMDHENMFWYRQDPGLGLRLIYFSYDVKMKEKGDIPEGYSVSREKKERFSLILESASTNQTSMYLCASSGTGGYSPLHFGNGTRLTVT.

This sequence joins TRBV7-9 and TRBJ2-1; tentative D call: TRBD2 (6 bases). The CDR3 is 14 residues long. The V end lost 7 bases, the J end lost 4 bases, and 14 bases lay between the germline ends. Per germline, CDR1 SEHNR and CDR2 FQNEAQ (reference sequence). Here the CDR3 reads CASMAPAGYNEQFF. The CDR3 nucleotides are TGTGCCAGCATGGCCCCGGCGGGATACAATGAGCAGTTCTTC.

The chain employs TRBV5-5 and TRBJ2-1, with 7 bases matching TRBD1. The CDR3 has 16 residues. Germline CDR1 SGHKS, CDR2 YYEKEE (reference sequence). V dropped 4 bases and J dropped 7; count of bases not matched to a gene: 14. The CDR3 DNA reads as TGTGCCAGCAGCCATCTGACAGGGAAAGAAGGGAATGAGCAGTTCTTC. Its translation: CASSHLTGKEGNEQFF.

This clone turned up a few times. V and J are TRBV18 and TRBJ2-2; no firm D call. Germline loops: CDR1 KGHSH, CDR2 LQKENI. The V end was cut by 2 bases, the J end by 7 bases, with 8 bases between. The CDR3 is 13 amino acids. Written as DNA, the CDR3 is TGTGCCAGCTCACCAAACTTTGGCGGGGAGCTGTTTTTT. Amino acids: CASSPNFGGELFF. The full variable domain, completed using reference TRBV18 and TRBJ2-2, is NAGVMQNPRHLVRRRGQEARLRCSPMKGHSHVYWYRQLPEEGLKFMVYLQKENIIDESGMPKERFSAEFPKEGPSILRIQQVVRGDSAAYFCASSPNFGGELFFGEGSRLTVL.

The genes are TRBV7-9 and TRBJ1-2, with D possibly being TRBD1 (5 bases). V was trimmed by 1 base and J by 2 bases, leaving 8 bases between them. The CDR3 sequence is 14 residues long. Per the germline V gene, CDR1 is SEHNR and CDR2 is FQNEAQ (reference sequence). The CDR3 loop is CASSLGQGNYGYTF. CDR3 sequence (DNA): TGTGCCAGCAGCTTAGGGCAGGGAAACTATGGCTACACCTTC.

The rearrangement links TRBV2 to TRBJ2-7; 9 positions match TRBD1. The CDR3 has 14 residues. Germline CDR1 is SNHLY and CDR2 is FYNNEI. The V segment lost 5 bases and the J segment 4 bases; nucleotides outside the gene matches: 6. CDR3 DNA sequence: TGTGCCAGCAGTATCCGACAGGGGGAATACGAGCAGTACTTC. Its protein product is CASSIRQGEYEQYF.

This chain connects TRBV18 to TRBJ2-3; perhaps TRBD1 as D (5 bases). Germline V gene lookup returns CDR1 KGHSH and CDR2 LQKENI. The CDR3 loop spans 14 amino acids. The V and J ends lost 2 bases and 5 bases respectively, with 11 bases between them. CDR3 residues: CASSPTGEIDTQYF. CDR3 sequence (DNA): TGTGCCAGCTCACCAACAGGAGAGATAGATACGCAGTATTTT.

This clone was observed once. The V gene is TRBV10-3, the J gene TRBJ2-1; the D gene is possibly TRBD2 (6 bases). CDR1 and CDR2 (germline): ENHRY, SYGVKD. V was clipped by 10 bases and J by 5 bases, with 15 bases between them. CDR3 length: 13 amino acids. CDR3 bases: TGTGCCAACGCCGGGACTGGGAACAATGAGCAGTTCTTC. Translation: CANAGTGNNEQFF.

V and J are TRBV7-2 and TRBJ2-7; 8 nucleotides match TRBD1. Per germline, CDR1 SGHTA and CDR2 FQGNSA. V was clipped by 2 bases and J by 3 bases; unmatched bases: 6. The CDR3 covers 15 residues. CDR3 DNA sequence: TGTGCCAGCAGCTTAAAAGGGACAGGCCTCTACGAGCAGTACTTC. Its translation is CASSLKGTGLYEQYF.

The sample holds one count of this clone. This chain joins TRBV9 and TRBJ1-1, with D tentatively TRBD1 (6 bases). Trimming cost V 3 bases and J 0 bases, with 24 bases left between them. Germline V gene sequence: CDR1 SGDLS, CDR2 YYNGEE. The CDR3 has 19 amino acids. CDR3: CASSANRDMEIPLNTEAFF. CDR3 bases: TGTGCCAGCAGCGCCAACAGGGATATGGAAATACCTCTGAACACTGAAGCTTTCTTT.

The gene calls are TRBV27 and TRBJ2-1, with 9 bases matching TRBD1. CDR3 size: 16 residues. V dropped 6 bases and J dropped 6; count of bases not matched to a gene: 12. Germline CDR1 is MNHEY and CDR2 is SMNVEV (reference sequence). CDR3 nucleotide sequence: TGTGCCAGCAGCCCGACGAGGGGACAGGGAGGCAATGAGCAGTTCTTC. This codes for CASSPTRGQGGNEQFF.

This clone was counted once. The J gene is TRBJ2-5, the V gene TRBV7-3; 8 bases line up with TRBD2. Trimming took 5 bases from V and 5 from J; bases not matched to a gene: 16. Germline lookup yields CDR1 SGHTA and CDR2 FQGTGA. The CDR3 totals 17 residues. The CDR3, as DNA: TGTGCCAGCAGCCTATATCCGGCCGGGGGGGCTCAGGAGACCCAGTACTTC. Its translation: CASSLYPAGGAQETQYF.

The V and J genes are TRBV7-9 and TRBJ2-1, with D possibly being TRBD2 (6 bases). The CDR3 has 12 amino acids. The V end lost 5 bases, the J end lost 4 bases, and 6 bases lay between the germline ends. CDR1 is SEHNR, CDR2 FQNEAQ, per germline (reference sequence). The CDR3 DNA reads as TGTGCCAGCAGCGGGGGGTACAATGAGCAGTTCTTC. Amino acids: CASSGGYNEQFF.

This chain joins TRBV7-3 and TRBJ2-1, with 8 positions matching TRBD2. With 6 bases clipped from V and 6 bases from J, the junction kept 10 bases outside the gene matches. The CDR3 is made up of 15 amino acids. Germline CDR1 SGHTA, CDR2 FQGTGA. The CDR3: CASSFMGTRINEQFF. The CDR3 nucleotides read TGTGCCAGCAGTTTTATGGGGACTAGAATCAATGAGCAGTTCTTC. The whole variable domain, filled in from reference TRBV7-3 and TRBJ2-1, reads GAGVSQTPSNKVTEKGKYVELRCDPISGHTALYWYRQSLGQGPEFLIYFQGTGAADDSGLPNDRFFAVRPEGSVSTLKIQRTERGDSAVYLCASSFMGTRINEQFFGPGTRLTVL.

The CDR3 here is CASSLGTGGYGYTF. CDR3 nucleotides: TGTGCCAGCAGCTTAGGCACAGGGGGCTATGGCTACACCTTC. The gene calls are TRBV13 and TRBJ1-2; 8 bases line up with TRBD1. The CDR3 spans 14 residues. The germline V gene has CDR1 PRHDT and CDR2 FYEKMQ (reference sequence). V lost 0 bases to trimming and J lost 4 bases; unmatched junction nucleotides: 1.

This sequence joins TRBV28 and TRBJ1-2; possibly TRBD1 for D (5 bases). V lost 4 bases, J lost 4 bases, and 22 bases lay in between. This CDR3 is built from 17 residues. Germline CDR1 reads MDHEN; CDR2 reads SYDVKM. CDR3 bases: TGTGCCAGCAGTTCCTTATTTAAAATCGGACACAGCTATGGCTACACCTTC. Translation gives CASSSLFKIGHSYGYTF.

This clone has only a few counts. This chain connects TRBV24-1 to TRBJ1-5; tentative D call: TRBD1 (6 bases). The V and J ends lost 2 bases and 2 bases respectively, with 18 bases between them. CDR1 and CDR2 (germline): KGHDR, SFDVKD. The CDR3 runs to 18 residues. CDR3 in amino acids: CATSDYISGVGGNQPQHF. For the CDR3, the DNA is TGTGCCACCAGTGATTATATATCAGGGGTTGGTGGCAATCAGCCCCAGCATTTT.

V is TRBV6-5 and J is TRBJ1-2, with D unresolved. Germline assignment: CDR1 MNHEY and CDR2 SVGAGI. This CDR3 has 13 amino acids. V lost 5 bases and J lost 8, with 15 bases in between. The CDR3 here is CASSPGSGSGYTF. The DNA of the CDR3 is TGTGCCAGCAGTCCCGGATCGGGGAGCGGCTACACCTTC.

The chain uses TRBV28 and TRBJ2-3; 12 bases line up with TRBD2. Germline V gene sequence: CDR1 MDHEN, CDR2 SYDVKM. CDR3 length: 21 residues. The J segment lost 0 bases and the V segment lost 6 bases, leaving 19 bases of the junction unmatched. The CDR3: CASSTDRLAGDPRTSTDTQYF. The CDR3, as DNA: TGTGCCAGCAGCACCGATCGACTAGCGGGGGACCCACGAACTAGCACAGATACGCAGTATTTT.

V usage is TRBV4-2 and J usage is TRBJ1-3; tentative D call: TRBD1 (5 bases). V was clipped by 0 bases and J by 3 bases, with 15 bases between them. Germline assignment: CDR1 LGHNA and CDR2 YNFKEQ. This CDR3 is 17 amino acids long. The CDR3 DNA follows: TGTGCCAGCAGCCAAGATCGGGCAGGGAGGATTGGAAACACCATATATTTT. Translation gives CASSQDRAGRIGNTIYF.

The rearrangement links TRBV19 to TRBJ1-2, with 8 bases identical to TRBD1. The CDR3 sequence is 15 residues long. V lost 6 bases and J lost 3; bases outside the gene matches: 9. Germline CDR1 LNHDA, CDR2 SQIVND (reference sequence). CDR3 sequence reads: CASSTPGGADYGYTF. The CDR3 DNA reads TGTGCCAGTAGCACCCCAGGGGGCGCTGACTATGGCTACACCTTC.

This clone has more than one count but fewer than ten. V and J are TRBV6-6 and TRBJ2-2; TRBD1 matches at 11 bases. V lost 7 bases and J lost 5; bases outside the gene matches: 6. There are 15 residues in the CDR3. The germline V gene has CDR1 MNHNY and CDR2 SVGAGI (reference sequence). CDR3 nucleotides: TGTGCCAGCACTGGACAGGGGGCTTGGACCGGGGAGCTGTTTTTT. This codes for CASTGQGAWTGELFF.

The chain joins TRBV4-1 to TRBJ1-2; 8 bases map to TRBD1. V lost 1 base, J lost 4 bases, and 5 bases stayed unmatched. The germline V gene encodes CDR1 MGHRA and CDR2 YSYEKL. The CDR3 covers 15 residues. CDR3 sequence (DNA): TGCGCCAGCAGCCAAGGGACAGGGATCCTCTATGGCTACACCTTC. Its translation: CASSQGTGILYGYTF.

The chain links TRBV19 to TRBJ1-1, with D tentatively TRBD1 (6 bases). This CDR3 region has 14 residues. Trimming removed 8 bases from V and 7 bases from J, with 20 bases in between. The germline gives CDR1 LNHDA, CDR2 SQIVND (reference sequence). The CDR3, as DNA: TGTGCCAGTGAAGGGGGATGGGATAGTGGTGAAGCTTTCTTT. Amino acids: CASEGGWDSGEAFF.